This TCR beta chain was found in a study of cytomegalovirus exposure and HLA in healthy donors. Study-wide background: Earlier sequencing of 150 million to 200 million T cells yielded about 120 million unique TCR beta sequences.

Amplification used 60 Vbeta primers and 13 Jbeta primers. Sequenced by immunoSEQ multiplex PCR; TCRdb stores in-frame clones only, minus some. The sample yields some 150,000 clones, approximately 87% seen once. About this clone itself: Its antigen remains unknown.

This CDR3 has 11 residues. Germline V gene sequence: CDR1 MNHNY, CDR2 SVGAGI (reference sequence). V was cut by 8 bases and J by 11 bases, with 15 bases left in between. Whole-study findings and limits: Prediction of most subjects' HLA-A and HLA-B alleles by TCR beta sequences was reportedly accurate. Indistinguishable V segments, including TRBV6-2 and TRBV6-3, were excluded. V- and J-gene trimming of TCR beta was linked (in a later analysis) to a missense DCLRE1C variant.

This TCR came from a man aged 40-49 years in good health and CMV-seronegative. The V and J genes are TRBV6-6 and TRBJ2-5; tentatively, D is TRBD1 (6 bases). The source material was PBMCs. CDR3 loop: CASADTGTQYF. CDR3 sequence (DNA): TGTGCCAGCGCCGACACCGGGACACAGTACTTC.